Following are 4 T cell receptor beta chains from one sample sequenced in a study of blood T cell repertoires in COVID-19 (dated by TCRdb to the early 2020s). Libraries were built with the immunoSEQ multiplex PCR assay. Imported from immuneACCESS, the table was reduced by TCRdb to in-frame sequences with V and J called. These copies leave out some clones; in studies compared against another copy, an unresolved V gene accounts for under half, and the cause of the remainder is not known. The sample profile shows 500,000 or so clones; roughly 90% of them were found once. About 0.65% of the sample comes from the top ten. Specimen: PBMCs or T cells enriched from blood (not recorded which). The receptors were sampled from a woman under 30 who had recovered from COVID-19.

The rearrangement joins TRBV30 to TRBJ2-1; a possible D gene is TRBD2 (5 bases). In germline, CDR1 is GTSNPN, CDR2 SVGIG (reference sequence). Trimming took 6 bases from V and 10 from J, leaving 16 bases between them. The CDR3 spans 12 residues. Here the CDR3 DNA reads TGTGCCTGCGGTCGGCTAGCAGGCGAGCAGTTCTTC. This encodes CACGRLAGEQFF.

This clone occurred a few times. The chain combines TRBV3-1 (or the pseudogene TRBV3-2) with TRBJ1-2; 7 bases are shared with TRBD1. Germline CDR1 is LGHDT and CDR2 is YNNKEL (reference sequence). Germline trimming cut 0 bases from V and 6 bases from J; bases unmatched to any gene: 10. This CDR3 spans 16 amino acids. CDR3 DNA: TGTGCCAGCAGCCAAGATCCAGGGACAGTAGATAATGGCTACACCTTC. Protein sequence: CASSQDPGTVDNGYTF.

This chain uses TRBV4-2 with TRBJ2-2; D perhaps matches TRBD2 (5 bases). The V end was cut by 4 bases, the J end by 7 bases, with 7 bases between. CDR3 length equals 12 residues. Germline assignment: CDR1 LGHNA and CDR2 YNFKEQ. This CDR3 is CASSPRGGELFF. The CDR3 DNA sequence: TGTGCCAGCAGCCCCCGGGGCGGGGAGCTGTTTTTT.

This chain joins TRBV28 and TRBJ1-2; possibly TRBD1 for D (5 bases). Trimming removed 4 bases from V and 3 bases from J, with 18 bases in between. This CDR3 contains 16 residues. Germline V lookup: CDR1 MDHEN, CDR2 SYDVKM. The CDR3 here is CASSYLGGEFDYGYTF. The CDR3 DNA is TGTGCCAGCAGTTACCTGGGGGGGGAGTTCGACTATGGCTACACCTTC.